The TCR beta chain under discussion was sequenced for a study of beta chain features in type 1 diabetes. Findings and caveats of the study: The study found moderately but significantly shorter TCRB CDR3s in all four CD4+ subsets of Type 1 diabetes patients.

In regard to this clone: Its antigen is as yet unknown.

Germline CDR1 is MDHEN and CDR2 is SYDVKM. There are 14 residues in the CDR3. Trimming left V 3 bases short and J 7 bases short, with 16 bases between. The entirety of the isolated RNA underwent reverse transcription, so expressed TCRB transcripts were sequenced. The method was immunoSEQ multiplex PCR; TCRdb's version includes in-frame clones alone and lacks a portion of them. The sample has more than 120,000 clones, approximately 13% seen once. The sequenced sample was central memory CD4+ T cells from blood. The gene calls are TRBV28 and TRBJ2-7; possible D gene TRBD2, 6 bases. The TCR comes from a man aged 18 to 29 with type 1 diabetes. The CDR3 sequence: CASSFGGYPTEQYF. As DNA, the CDR3 is TGTGCCAGCAGTTTTGGGGGGTACCCTACGGAGCAGTACTTC. Full variable domain (missing parts from reference TRBV28 and TRBJ2-7): DVKVTQSSRYLVKRTGEKVFLECVQDMDHENMFWYRQDPGLGLRLIYFSYDVKMKEKGDIPEGYSVSREKKERFSLILESASTNQTSMYLCASSFGGYPTEQYFGPGTRLTVT.